These 18 T cell receptor beta chains share one sample of origin, sequenced in a study of shared clonotypes between healthy human individuals. The table came from immunoSEQ multiplex PCR; TCRdb's copy has only in-frame clones and leaves some out. The sample holds over a million clones, approximately 97% seen once. The source material was naive CD4+ T cells sorted from blood. The sample's subset: CD45RA+ positively selected. The receptors stem from a man aged 25-40 years in good health.

The CDR3 DNA reads TGTGCCAGCAGCTTTCCTTTGGAGACCCAGTACTTC. This gives the protein CASSFPLETQYF. The rearrangement joins TRBV5-5 to TRBJ2-5, with unresolved D. CDR1 and CDR2 from the germline V gene are SGHKS and YYEKEE (reference sequence). Trimming removed 2 bases from V and 5 bases from J, with 7 bases in between. There are 12 residues in the CDR3.

The chain carries TRBV7-2 and TRBJ2-6; D unclear. Trimming removed 3 bases at V and 2 bases at J, with 17 bases between. CDR3 size: 18 residues. Germline V gene lookup returns CDR1 SGHTA and CDR2 FQGNSA. The CDR3 loop reads CASSLIPTRPTGANVLTF. CDR3 DNA sequence: TGTGCCAGCAGCTTGATCCCTACCAGGCCCACTGGGGCCAACGTCCTGACTTTC.

The chain joins TRBV7-3 to TRBJ2-1, with TRBD2 matching 11 bases. With V trimmed by 5 bases and J by 8 bases, 8 bases remained unmatched. Looked up from germline, CDR1 is SGHTA and CDR2 is FQGTGA. CDR3 length equals 15 residues. CDR3 nucleotide sequence: TGTGCCAGCAGCGCCGATAGCGGGAGGGCCTATGAGCAGTTCTTC. Amino acids: CASSADSGRAYEQFF.

V is TRBV27 and J is TRBJ1-5, with no clear D. Germline lookup yields CDR1 MNHEY and CDR2 SMNVEV (reference sequence). Trimming stripped 5 bases from V and 1 base from J, with 18 bases between. The CDR3 consists of 17 residues. Here the CDR3 DNA reads TGTGCCAGCAGTCCCTCGAGAATACAGAGGAGCAATCAGCCCCAGCATTTT. It is translated as CASSPSRIQRSNQPQHF.

The chain joins TRBV2 to TRBJ2-3, with 8 bases matching TRBD1. V shed 4 bases, J shed 6 bases, and the junction held 3 bases outside the gene matches. The CDR3 spans 13 residues. The germline gives CDR1 SNHLY, CDR2 FYNNEI. The CDR3 DNA follows: TGTGCCAGCAGTGGACAGGGGAGGGATACGCAGTATTTT. As protein: CASSGQGRDTQYF.

With regard to this clone: At one end, the junction sequence differs from germline, possibly due to a read error. The rearrangement uses TRBV19 and TRBJ2-7; D perhaps matches TRBD1 (5 bases). The CDR3 is 13 residues long. Per germline, CDR1 LNHDA and CDR2 SQIVND (reference sequence). The CDR3 DNA follows: TGTGCCAGTAGCAGGGCCCTGGACCAGCCTTTAGACTTC. Residues: CASSRALDQPLDF.

The V call is TRBV11-2, the J call TRBJ2-7; 7 positions match TRBD1. Looked up from germline, CDR1 is SGHAT and CDR2 is FQNNGV. CDR3 size: 14 residues. Germline trimming cut 6 bases from V and 2 bases from J; bases unmatched to any gene: 7. DNA of the CDR3: TGTGCCAGCAGATACCTCGGACAGGCCTACGAGCAGTACTTC. As protein: CASRYLGQAYEQYF.

This rearrangement joins TRBV7-6 to TRBJ2-2, with D possibly being TRBD2 (6 bases). The ends were cut back, 1 base at V and 5 bases at J, with 8 bases in the middle. CDR3 length: 14 residues. The germline V gene encodes CDR1 SGHVS and CDR2 FNYEAQ. CDR3 protein: CASSLGAGTGELFF. DNA for the CDR3: TGTGCCAGCAGCTTAGGGGCGGGGACCGGGGAGCTGTTTTTT. The whole variable domain, filled in from reference TRBV7-6 and TRBJ2-2, reads GAGVSQSPRYKVTKRGQDVALRCDPISGHVSLYWYRQALGQGPEFLTYFNYEAQQDKSGLPNDRFSAERPEGSISTLTIQRTEQRDSAMYRCASSLGAGTGELFFGEGSRLTVL.

This clone was seen a single time. J is TRBJ2-1 and V is TRBV6-1, with D maybe TRBD1 (5 bases). Germline V CDR1 and CDR2: MNHNS, SASEGT. This CDR3 is built from 15 residues. Trimming cost V 2 bases and J 9 bases, with 17 bases left between them. CDR3 residues: CASSERHRFFSEQFF. DNA of the CDR3: TGTGCCAGCAGTGAACGGCACAGGTTTTTTTCTGAGCAGTTCTTC.

The chain recombines TRBV5-5 with TRBJ2-4; 7 nucleotides align to TRBD1. The ends lost 4 bases at V and 0 bases at J; junction bases unmatched: 7. The CDR3 is 16 amino acids. Germline CDR1 and CDR2: SGHKS and YYEKEE (reference sequence). CDR3 bases: TGTGCCAGCAGCGAGGGGGCCCCTCCAGCCAAAAACATTCAGTACTTC. Its translation is CASSEGAPPAKNIQYF.

V is TRBV5-1 and J is TRBJ2-7, with TRBD2 matching over 10 bases. Germline assignment: CDR1 SGHRS and CDR2 YFSETQ. Trimming cost V 0 bases and J 5 bases; bases outside gene matches: 5. The CDR3 runs 15 residues. The CDR3 bases are TGCGCCAGCAGCTTGGCCGCAGCGGGAGGGGACGAGCAGTACTTC. As protein: CASSLAAAGGDEQYF.

The rearrangement links TRBV28 to TRBJ1-2; 7 bases are a match to TRBD1. The CDR3 sequence is 15 residues long. The junction had 13 bases not matched to a gene; V was cut back by 2 bases and J by 10 bases. The germline V gene encodes CDR1 MDHEN and CDR2 SYDVKM. CDR3 nucleotides: TGTGCCAGCAGTTTAACCTTCGGACAGGCAAGCGACTACACCTTC. Its translation is CASSLTFGQASDYTF.

The V call is TRBV20-1, the J call TRBJ2-5; D is uncertain. The CDR3 contains 11 residues. Trimming shortened V by 7 bases and J by 4 bases, and 10 bases separated the two germline ends. Germline V gene data show CDR1 as DFQATT and CDR2 as SNEGSKA (reference sequence). The CDR3 spells CSGSVGETQYF. In DNA, the CDR3 is TGCAGTGGTTCTGTGGGAGAGACCCAGTACTTC.

The V call is TRBV28, the J call TRBJ2-2; no clear D gene. Germline loops: CDR1 MDHEN, CDR2 SYDVKM. V was pared by 5 bases and J by 1 base, with 5 bases between. The CDR3 sequence is 13 residues long. CDR3 nucleotide sequence: TGTGCCAGCAGTATTGGGAACACCGGGGAGCTGTTTTTT. Its translation is CASSIGNTGELFF.

The chain combines TRBV14 with TRBJ1-1; D gene ambiguous. The CDR3 is made up of 15 amino acids. Germline V lookup: CDR1 SGHDN, CDR2 FVKESK. Trimming removed 5 bases at V and 2 bases at J, with 15 bases between. The CDR3 region is CASSDGAYLNTEAFF. CDR3 in DNA: TGTGCCAGCAGCGACGGAGCCTACCTCAACACTGAAGCTTTCTTT.

This chain uses TRBV27 with TRBJ2-6; D tentatively fits TRBD1 or TRBD2 (5 bases each). From germline, CDR1 is MNHEY and CDR2 SMNVEV (reference sequence). CDR3 length equals 18 residues. The germline V and J ends were trimmed by 0 bases and 3 bases, with 15 bases remaining between them. Here the CDR3 reads CASSLSAGPGRGANVLTF. In nucleotides, the CDR3 is TGTGCCAGCAGTTTATCGGCCGGCCCGGGACGTGGGGCCAACGTCCTGACTTTC.

J is TRBJ2-3 and V is TRBV5-1; D perhaps matches TRBD1 (5 bases). The germline CDR1 and CDR2 sequences are SGHRS and YFSETQ. Deletions cut 3 bases from V and 1 base from J, with 9 bases between. The CDR3 is 14 amino acids. CDR3 amino acids: CASSSTQGTDTQYF. The CDR3 DNA follows: TGCGCCAGCAGCTCTACACAGGGCACAGATACGCAGTATTTT.

This chain connects TRBV10-1 to TRBJ2-7; D is unclear. V was trimmed by 0 bases and J by 2 bases, leaving 14 bases between them. The CDR3 has 16 amino acids. In germline, CDR1 is WNHNN, CDR2 SYGVQD (reference sequence). The CDR3 coding sequence is TGCGCCAGCAGTGAGTCGAGGCCCCAATCCCCCTACGAGCAGTACTTC. This codes for CASSESRPQSPYEQYF.